This T cell receptor (beta chain) was observed in a study of cytomegalovirus exposure and HLA in healthy donors. Study information: Earlier, 95 million to 140 million unique TCR beta sequences were recovered from about 200 million T cells by an analysis.

In germline, CDR1 is SEHNR, CDR2 FQNEAQ (reference sequence). Unmatched junction bases numbered 0, after V lost 1 base and J lost 4 bases. The CDR3 is 16 amino acids. This clone was seen just once. PCR was performed using 60 Vbeta and 13 Jbeta primers. Assay: immunoSEQ multiplex PCR; the TCRdb copy retains only in-frame clones and omits some. The sample carries around 230,000 clones, roughly 85% recorded once. The receptor's source is a male donor in good health and CMV-seronegative. The sample consisted of PBMCs. This rearrangement joins TRBV7-9 to TRBJ2-1; 14 bases line up with TRBD2. This CDR3 reads CASSLGTSGGYNEQFF. DNA for the CDR3: TGTGCCAGCAGCTTAGGGACTAGCGGGGGGTACAATGAGCAGTTCTTC. The full variable domain, completed using reference TRBV7-9 and TRBJ2-1, is DTGVSQNPRHKITKRGQNVTFRCDPISEHNRLYWYRQTLGQGPEFLTYFQNEAQLEKSRLLSDRFSAERPKGSFSTLEIQRTEQGDSAMYLCASSLGTSGGYNEQFFGPGTRLTVL.